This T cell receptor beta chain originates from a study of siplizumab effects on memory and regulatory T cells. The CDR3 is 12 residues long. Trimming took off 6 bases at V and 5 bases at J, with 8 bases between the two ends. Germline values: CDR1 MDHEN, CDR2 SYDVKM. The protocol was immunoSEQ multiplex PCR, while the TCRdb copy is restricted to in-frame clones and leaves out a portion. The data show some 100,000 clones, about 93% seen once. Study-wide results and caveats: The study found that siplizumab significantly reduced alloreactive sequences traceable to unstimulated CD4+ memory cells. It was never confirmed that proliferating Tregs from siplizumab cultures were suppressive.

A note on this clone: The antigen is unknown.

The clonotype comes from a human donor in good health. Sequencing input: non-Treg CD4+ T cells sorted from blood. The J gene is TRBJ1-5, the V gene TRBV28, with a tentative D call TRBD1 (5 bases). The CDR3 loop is CASRTGDQPQHF. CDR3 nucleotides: TGTGCCAGCAGAACAGGTGATCAGCCCCAGCATTTT.